This T cell receptor beta chain was found in a study of shared clonotypes between healthy human individuals. All donors were Caucasian adults living in Nashville, Tennessee. With regard to this clone: Additional DNA sequences in this sample encode the identical CDR3.

In the original analysis: As immunoSEQ supplied junction-only sequences (without quality scores), filtering differed. Produced via immunoSEQ multiplex PCR; TCRdb's table is partial and in-frame only. That table gives V, J and clone size, and the DNA gave D and trimming. In the table there are approximately 2.5 million clones, 93% of which are singletons. Trimming at V came to 5 bases and at J to 7 bases, leaving 8 bases not matched to a gene. CDR1 is LNHNV, CDR2 YYDKDF, per germline (reference sequence). The CDR3 is made up of 14 amino acids. This chain connects TRBV15 to TRBJ1-5; 7 nucleotides match TRBD1. The receptor's source is a man between 18 and 29 years old in good health. Some clones in this sample may be carry-over from other donors' samples. The sequenced material came from naive CD4+ T cells from PBMCs. Subset here: CD45RA+ positively selected. CDR3 sequence: CATSRGGAGQPQHF. The CDR3 DNA reads as TGTGCCACCAGCCGAGGGGGCGCCGGGCAGCCCCAGCATTTT.